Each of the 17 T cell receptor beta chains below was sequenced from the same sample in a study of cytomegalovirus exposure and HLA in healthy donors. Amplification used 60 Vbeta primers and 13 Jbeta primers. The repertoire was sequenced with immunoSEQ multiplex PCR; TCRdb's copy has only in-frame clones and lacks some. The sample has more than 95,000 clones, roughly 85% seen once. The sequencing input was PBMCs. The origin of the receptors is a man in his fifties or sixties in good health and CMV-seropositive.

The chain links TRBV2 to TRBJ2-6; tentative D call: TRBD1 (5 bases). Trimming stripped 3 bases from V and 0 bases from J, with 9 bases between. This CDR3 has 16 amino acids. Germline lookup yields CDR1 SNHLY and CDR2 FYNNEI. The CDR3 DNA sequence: TGTGCCAGCAGTGAGTTACAGGTCTCTGGGGCCAACGTCCTGACTTTC. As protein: CASSELQVSGANVLTF.

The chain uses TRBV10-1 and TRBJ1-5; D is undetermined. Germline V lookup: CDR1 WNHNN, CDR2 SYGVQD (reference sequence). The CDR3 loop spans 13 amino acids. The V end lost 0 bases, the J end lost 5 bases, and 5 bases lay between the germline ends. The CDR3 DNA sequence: TGCGCCAGCAGTGAGTCTCGGGATCAGCCCCAGCATTTT. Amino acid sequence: CASSESRDQPQHF.

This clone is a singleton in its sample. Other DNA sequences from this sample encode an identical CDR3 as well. CDR3 sequence: CASIGRDRGAYGYTF. In DNA, the CDR3 is TGTGCCAGTATCGGCCGGGACAGGGGAGCCTATGGCTACACCTTC. The rearrangement joins TRBV19 to TRBJ1-2, with 10 bases lining up with TRBD1. The CDR3 spans 15 residues. Germline V gives CDR1 LNHDA, CDR2 SQIVND (reference sequence). Losses at the gene ends were 7 bases for V and 4 bases for J; bases not matched to a gene: 9.

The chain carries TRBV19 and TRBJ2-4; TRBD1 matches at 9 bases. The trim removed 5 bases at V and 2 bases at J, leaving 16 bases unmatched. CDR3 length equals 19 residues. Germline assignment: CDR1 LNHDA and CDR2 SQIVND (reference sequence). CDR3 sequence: CASSLRDRVGPLSKNIQYF. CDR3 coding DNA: TGTGCCAGTAGTCTACGGGACAGGGTCGGCCCCCTCTCCAAAAACATTCAGTACTTC.

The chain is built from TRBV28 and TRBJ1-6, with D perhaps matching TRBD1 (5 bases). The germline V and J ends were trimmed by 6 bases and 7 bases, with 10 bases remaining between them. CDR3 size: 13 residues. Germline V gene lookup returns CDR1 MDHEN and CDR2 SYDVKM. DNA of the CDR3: TGTGCCAGCAGACCACAGGAAAATTCACCCCTCCACTTT. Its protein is CASRPQENSPLHF.

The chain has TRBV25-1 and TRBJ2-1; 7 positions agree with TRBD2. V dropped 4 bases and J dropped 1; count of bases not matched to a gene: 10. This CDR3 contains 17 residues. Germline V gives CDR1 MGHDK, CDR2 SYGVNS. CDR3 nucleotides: TGTGCCAGCAGTGGGGGGGGGAGGGTGTGGTCCTACAATGAGCAGTTCTTC. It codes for CASSGGGRVWSYNEQFF.

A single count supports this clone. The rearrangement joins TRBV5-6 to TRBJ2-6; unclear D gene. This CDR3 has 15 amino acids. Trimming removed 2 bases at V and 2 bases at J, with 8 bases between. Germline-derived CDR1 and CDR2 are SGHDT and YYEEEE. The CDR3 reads CASSFLGTGANVLTF. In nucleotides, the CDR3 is TGTGCCAGCAGCTTTCTGGGCACTGGGGCCAACGTCCTGACTTTC.

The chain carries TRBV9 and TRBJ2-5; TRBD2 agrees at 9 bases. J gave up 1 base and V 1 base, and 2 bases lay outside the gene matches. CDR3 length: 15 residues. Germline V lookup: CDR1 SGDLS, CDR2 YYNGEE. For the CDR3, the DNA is TGTGCCAGCAGCGTAAGCGGGGGGTTCCAAGAGACCCAGTACTTC. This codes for CASSVSGGFQETQYF.

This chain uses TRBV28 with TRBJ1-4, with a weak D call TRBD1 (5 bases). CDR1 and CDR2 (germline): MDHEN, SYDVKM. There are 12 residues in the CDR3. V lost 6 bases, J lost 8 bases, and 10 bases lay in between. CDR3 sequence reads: CASSSGREKLFF. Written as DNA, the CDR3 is TGTGCCAGCAGCTCAGGGCGGGAAAAACTGTTTTTT.

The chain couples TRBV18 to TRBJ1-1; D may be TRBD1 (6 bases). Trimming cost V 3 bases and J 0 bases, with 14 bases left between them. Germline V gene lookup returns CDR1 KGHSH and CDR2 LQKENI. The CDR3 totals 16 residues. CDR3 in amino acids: CASSPWTENMNTEAFF. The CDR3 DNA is TGTGCCAGCTCACCCTGGACAGAAAACATGAACACTGAAGCTTTCTTT.

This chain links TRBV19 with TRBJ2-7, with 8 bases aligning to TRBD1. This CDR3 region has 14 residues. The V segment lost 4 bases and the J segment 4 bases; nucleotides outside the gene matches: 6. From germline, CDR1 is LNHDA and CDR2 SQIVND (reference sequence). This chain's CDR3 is CASSTGGDPYEQYF. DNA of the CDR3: TGTGCCAGTAGTACAGGGGGCGATCCATACGAGCAGTACTTC.

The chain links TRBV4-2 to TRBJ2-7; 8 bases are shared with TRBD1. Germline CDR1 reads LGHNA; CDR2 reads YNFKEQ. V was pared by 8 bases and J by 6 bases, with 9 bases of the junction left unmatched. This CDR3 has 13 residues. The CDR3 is CASGQGGGGEQYF. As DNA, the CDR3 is TGTGCCAGCGGACAGGGCGGAGGGGGCGAGCAGTACTTC.

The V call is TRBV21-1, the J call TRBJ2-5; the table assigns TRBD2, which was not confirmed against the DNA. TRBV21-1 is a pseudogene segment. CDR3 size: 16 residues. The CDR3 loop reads CASSPPSGAPPETQYF. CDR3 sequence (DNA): TGTGCCAGCAGCCCCCCTAGCGGGGCCCCCCCCGAGACCCAGTACTTC.

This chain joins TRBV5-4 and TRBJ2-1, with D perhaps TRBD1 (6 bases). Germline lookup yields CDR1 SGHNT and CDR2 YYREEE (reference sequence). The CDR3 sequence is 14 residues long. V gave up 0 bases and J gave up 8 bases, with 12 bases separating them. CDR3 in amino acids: CASSLEAGADEQFF. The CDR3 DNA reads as TGTGCCAGCAGCTTGGAGGCAGGGGCGGATGAGCAGTTCTTC.

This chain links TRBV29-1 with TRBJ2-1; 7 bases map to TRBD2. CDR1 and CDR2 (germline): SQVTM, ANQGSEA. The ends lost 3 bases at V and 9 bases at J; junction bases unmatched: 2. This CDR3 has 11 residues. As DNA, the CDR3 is TGCAGCGTTGATGGCGGGGGTGAGCAGTTCTTC. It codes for CSVDGGGEQFF.

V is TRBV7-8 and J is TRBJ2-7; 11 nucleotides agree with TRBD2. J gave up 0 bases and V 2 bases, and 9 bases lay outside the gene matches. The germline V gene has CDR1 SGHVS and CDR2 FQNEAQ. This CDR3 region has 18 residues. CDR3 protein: CASSLFGTSGPRSYEQYF. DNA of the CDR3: TGTGCCAGCAGCTTATTTGGGACTAGCGGTCCCCGCTCCTACGAGCAGTACTTC.

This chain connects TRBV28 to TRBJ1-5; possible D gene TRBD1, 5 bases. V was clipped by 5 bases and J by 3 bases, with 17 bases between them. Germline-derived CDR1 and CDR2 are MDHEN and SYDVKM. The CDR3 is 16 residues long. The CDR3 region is CASSKEKTVPNQPQHF. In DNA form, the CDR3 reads TGTGCCAGCAGTAAAGAAAAGACAGTCCCCAATCAGCCCCAGCATTTT.